This T cell receptor (beta chain) comes out of a study of identical twins. In regard to this clonotype: The antigen remains unidentified.

TCRdb fed the 5' RACE reads into MiXCR, producing one record per CDR3 protein. Of 700,000 or so distinct CDR3 sequences in the sample, 21% were seen once. The study, taken as a whole, reports: Beta out-of-frame twin sharing showed a weaker excess.

These data are also associated with another study on T cells expressing NK-cell markers. That publication notes: The authors derived TCR beta repertoires from sorted CD3+CD56+NKG2C+, CD3+CD56+NKG2C- and CD3+CD56-NKG2C+ T cells. In more than 5 donors, dominant CD3+CD56+NKG2C+ clones formed roughly 1.0-7.5% of CD8+ cells.

The receptor was derived from a woman under 30 in good health. Sequencing input: PBMCs.

The CDR3 nucleotides read TGTGCCAGCAGCGGTTCGGCGCGGGAGCCTAGCACAGATACGCAGTATTTT. Its protein product is CASSGSAREPSTDTQYF. V gene TRBV7-9 combines with J gene TRBJ2-3, with 7 bases matching TRBD2. Germline CDR1 is SEHNR and CDR2 is FQNEAQ (reference sequence). The CDR3 consists of 17 residues. J lost 0 bases, V lost 5 bases, and 11 bases had no gene match.